This TCR beta chain was recovered during a study of post-analysis software for immune sequencing data (dated by TCRdb to between 2014 and 2017). About the investigation overall: Disease courses on record covered relapsing-remitting, secondary progressive and progressive-relapsing multiple sclerosis, though some patients had no subtype annotation. Patient repertoires were compared against 11 previously published healthy control repertoires from donors aged about 6 to 27 years. A subset of samples was prepared in parallel using single-end sample barcoding, then pooled and co-amplified after Illumina adapter ligation. Results the study describes overall, beyond this receptor: Patients showed significantly higher frequencies than controls for several TRBV segments, among them TRBV5-6, TRBV5-1 and TRBV20-1. The control group was slightly older than the multiple sclerosis patient group. When samples were clustered directly using the F measure, samples prepared in the same batch co-clustered strongly, which prompted a batch-effect correction. Significantly lower normalized Chao1 diversity was found in multiple sclerosis patients than in controls, suggesting substantial peripheral T-cell clonal expansion.

TCR beta repertoires were profiled from peripheral blood of approximately 13 young patients with multiple sclerosis to demonstrate the VDJtools post-analysis software. The patients with multiple sclerosis were children and adolescents between roughly 6 and 17 years of age. From the cysteine through the phenylalanine, the CDR3 covers 18 amino acids. Only the CDR3 DNA stays, 54 bases, in frame from base 1. A word on this clonotype: Its specific antigen is unknown. Base qualities are not at hand, and no much larger clone is one base apart.

The library was obtained by PCR. The sequencing machine was an Illumina HiSeq 2500. Unique molecular identifiers were incorporated into TCR beta cDNA libraries to reduce PCR and sequencing biases. Every 1 to 10 million input T cells yielded around 500,000 cDNA molecules, meaning each molecule approximated one T cell. The patient libraries were prepared and sequenced with the same protocol used for the earlier healthy control dataset. Samples belonging to the same batch were prepared together, multiplexed and sequenced on a shared HiSeq lane. In the source study's methods: MIGEC handled the raw barcoded reads, throwing out single-read molecular identifier groups before consensus assembly and CDR3 extraction. VDJtools was used for post-analysis of the clonotype tables, with diversity normalized by down-sampling every dataset to the smallest sample size. To correct batch-related cross-sample contamination, repertoire overlap clustering matched CDR3 amino acid sequences but not nucleotide sequences. TCRdb passed the public sequencing reads through fastp at Q25 and MiXCR, retaining productive beta sequences. Records with the same CDR3 protein are collapsed into one entry carrying the most frequent genes and DNA. It is TCRdb's table, rather than the study itself, that gives the V and J calls and clone size. The table for this sample lists roughly 600,000 distinct CDR3 sequences; roughly 40% of them were counted only once. Under 2% of the sample is in the top ten clones.

This sequence uses TRBV12-1 and TRBJ1-2; the table's D call, TRBD1, has no DNA check behind it. TRBV12-1 is a pseudogene. This clonotype originated in a girl aged 10 to 17 with multiple sclerosis. The sample consisted of blood. The nucleotides are TGTGCCAGCAGCTCCTCGGGACCCTTACTCTTTAAGGACTATGGCTACACCTTC. This is translated as CASSSSGPLLFKDYGYTF.